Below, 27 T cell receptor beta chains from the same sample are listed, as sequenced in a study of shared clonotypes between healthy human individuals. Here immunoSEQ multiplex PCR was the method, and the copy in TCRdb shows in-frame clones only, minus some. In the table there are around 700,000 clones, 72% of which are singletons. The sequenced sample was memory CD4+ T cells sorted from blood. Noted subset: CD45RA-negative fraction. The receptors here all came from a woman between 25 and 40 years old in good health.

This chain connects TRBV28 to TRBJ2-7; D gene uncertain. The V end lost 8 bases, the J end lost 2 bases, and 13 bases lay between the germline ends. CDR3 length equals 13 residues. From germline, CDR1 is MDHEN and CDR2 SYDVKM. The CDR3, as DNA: TGTGCCAGCGGAGATCCTTTTACCTACGAGCAGTACTTC. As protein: CASGDPFTYEQYF. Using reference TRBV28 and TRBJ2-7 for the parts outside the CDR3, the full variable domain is DVKVTQSSRYLVKRTGEKVFLECVQDMDHENMFWYRQDPGLGLRLIYFSYDVKMKEKGDIPEGYSVSREKKERFSLILESASTNQTSMYLCASGDPFTYEQYFGPGTRLTVT.

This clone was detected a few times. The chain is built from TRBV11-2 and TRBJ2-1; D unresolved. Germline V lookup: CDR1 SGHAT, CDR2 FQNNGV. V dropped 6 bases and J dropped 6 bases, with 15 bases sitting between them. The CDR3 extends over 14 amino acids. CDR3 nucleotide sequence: TGTGCCAGCAGGAACCCTGGCGGAGTCAATGAGCAGTTCTTC. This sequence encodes CASRNPGGVNEQFF.

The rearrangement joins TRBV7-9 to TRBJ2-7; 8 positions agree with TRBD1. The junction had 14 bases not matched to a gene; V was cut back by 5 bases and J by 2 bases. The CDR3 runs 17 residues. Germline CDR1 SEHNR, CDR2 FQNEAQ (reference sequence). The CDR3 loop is CASSPAPRTGQTYEQYF. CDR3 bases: TGTGCCAGCAGCCCTGCCCCTAGGACAGGGCAGACCTACGAGCAGTACTTC.

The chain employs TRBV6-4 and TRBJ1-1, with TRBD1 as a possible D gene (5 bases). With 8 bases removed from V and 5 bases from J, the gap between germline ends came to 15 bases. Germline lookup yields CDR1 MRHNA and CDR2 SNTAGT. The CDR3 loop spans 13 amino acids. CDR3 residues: CASVRDGGTEAFF. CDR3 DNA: TGTGCCAGCGTCCGGGATGGGGGTACTGAAGCTTTCTTT.

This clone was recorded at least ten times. The CDR3 region is CASSKGGGGLETQYF. CDR3 coding DNA: TGTGCCAGCAGCAAAGGAGGCGGGGGGCTAGAGACCCAGTACTTC. The V gene is TRBV7-9, the J gene TRBJ2-5, with 8 bases aligning to TRBD2. J lost 4 bases, V lost 5 bases, and 9 bases had no gene match. CDR3 length equals 15 residues. Germline CDR1 and CDR2: SEHNR and FQNEAQ (reference sequence).

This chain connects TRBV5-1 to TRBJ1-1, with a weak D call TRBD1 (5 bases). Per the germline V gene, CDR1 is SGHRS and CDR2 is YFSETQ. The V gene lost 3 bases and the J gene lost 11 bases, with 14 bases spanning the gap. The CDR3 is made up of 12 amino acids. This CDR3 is CASSSQDRGAFF. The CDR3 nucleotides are TGCGCCAGCAGCTCCCAGGACCGGGGGGCTTTCTTT.

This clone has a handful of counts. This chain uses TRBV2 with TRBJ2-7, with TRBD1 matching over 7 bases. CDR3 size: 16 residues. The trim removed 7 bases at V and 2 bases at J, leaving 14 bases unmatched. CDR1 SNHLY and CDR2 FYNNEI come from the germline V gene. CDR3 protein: CASKSKRGTVTYEQYF. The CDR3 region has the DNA TGTGCCAGCAAGTCTAAGAGGGGGACAGTGACCTACGAGCAGTACTTC.

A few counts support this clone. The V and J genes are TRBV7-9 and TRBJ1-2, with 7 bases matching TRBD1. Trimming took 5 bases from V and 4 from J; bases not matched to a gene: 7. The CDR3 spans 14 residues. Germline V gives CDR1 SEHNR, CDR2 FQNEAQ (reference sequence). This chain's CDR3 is CASSRGDSFYGYTF. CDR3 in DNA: TGTGCCAGCAGCCGCGGGGACAGCTTCTATGGCTACACCTTC. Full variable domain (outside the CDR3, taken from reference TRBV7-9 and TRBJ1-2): DTGVSQNPRHKITKRGQNVTFRCDPISEHNRLYWYRQTLGQGPEFLTYFQNEAQLEKSRLLSDRFSAERPKGSFSTLEIQRTEQGDSAMYLCASSRGDSFYGYTFGSGTRLTVV.

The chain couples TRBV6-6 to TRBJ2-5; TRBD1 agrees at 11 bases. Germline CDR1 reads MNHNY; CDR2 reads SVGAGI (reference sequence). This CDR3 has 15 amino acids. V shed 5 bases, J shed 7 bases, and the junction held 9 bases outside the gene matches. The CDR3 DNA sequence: TGTGCCAGCAGTCAACATCCCGGGACAGGGGGGACCCAGTACTTC. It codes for CASSQHPGTGGTQYF.

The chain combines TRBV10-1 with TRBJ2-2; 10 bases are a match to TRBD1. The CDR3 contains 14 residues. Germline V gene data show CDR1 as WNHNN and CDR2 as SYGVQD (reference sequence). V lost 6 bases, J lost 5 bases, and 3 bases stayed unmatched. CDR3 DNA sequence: TGCGCCAGCAGCCCGGGACAGGGGACCGGGGAGCTGTTTTTT. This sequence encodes CASSPGQGTGELFF.

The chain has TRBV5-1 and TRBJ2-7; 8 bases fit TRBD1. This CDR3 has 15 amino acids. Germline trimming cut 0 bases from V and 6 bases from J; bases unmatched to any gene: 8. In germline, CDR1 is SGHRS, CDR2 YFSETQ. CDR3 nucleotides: TGCGCCAGCAGCTTGGCCGGGCAGGGGGCGACCGAGCAGTACTTC. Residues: CASSLAGQGATEQYF.

The CDR3, as DNA: TGTGCCAGCACATTGGGGGGAGTGTACGGTGGGGCCAACGTCCTGACTTTC. It codes for CASTLGGVYGGANVLTF. This chain connects TRBV5-4 to TRBJ2-6; possible D gene TRBD2, 6 bases. CDR3 length: 17 amino acids. Germline assignment: CDR1 SGHNT and CDR2 YYREEE (reference sequence). Trimming stripped 6 bases from V and 3 bases from J, with 19 bases between.

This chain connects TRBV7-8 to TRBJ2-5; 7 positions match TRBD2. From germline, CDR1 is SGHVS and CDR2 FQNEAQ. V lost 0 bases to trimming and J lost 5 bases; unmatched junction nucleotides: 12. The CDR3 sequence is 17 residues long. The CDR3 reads CASSLAAVAGNLETQYF. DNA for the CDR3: TGTGCCAGCAGCTTAGCCGCGGTAGCGGGTAACCTGGAGACCCAGTACTTC.

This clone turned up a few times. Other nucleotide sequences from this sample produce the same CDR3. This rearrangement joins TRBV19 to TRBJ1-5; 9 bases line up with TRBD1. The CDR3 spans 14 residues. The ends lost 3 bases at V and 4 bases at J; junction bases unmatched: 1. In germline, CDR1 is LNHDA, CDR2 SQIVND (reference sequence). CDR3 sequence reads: CASSMGTGNQPQHF. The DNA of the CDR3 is TGTGCCAGTAGTATGGGGACAGGGAATCAGCCCCAGCATTTT.

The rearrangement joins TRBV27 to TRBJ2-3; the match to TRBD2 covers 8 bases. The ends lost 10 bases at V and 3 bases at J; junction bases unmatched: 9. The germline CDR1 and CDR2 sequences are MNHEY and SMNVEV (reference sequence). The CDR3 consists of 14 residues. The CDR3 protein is CATNGRALTDTQYF. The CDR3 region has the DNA TGTGCCACCAACGGGAGGGCCTTAACAGATACGCAGTATTTT.

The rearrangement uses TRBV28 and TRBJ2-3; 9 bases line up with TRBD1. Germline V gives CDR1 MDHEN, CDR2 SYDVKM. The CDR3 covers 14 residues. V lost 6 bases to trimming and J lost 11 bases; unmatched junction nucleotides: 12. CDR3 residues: CASSPPSTGGKQYF. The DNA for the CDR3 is TGTGCCAGCAGCCCACCCTCGACAGGGGGTAAGCAGTATTTT. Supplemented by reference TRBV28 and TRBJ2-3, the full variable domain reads DVKVTQSSRYLVKRTGEKVFLECVQDMDHENMFWYRQDPGLGLRLIYFSYDVKMKEKGDIPEGYSVSREKKERFSLILESASTNQTSMYLCASSPPSTGGKQYFGPGTRLTVL.

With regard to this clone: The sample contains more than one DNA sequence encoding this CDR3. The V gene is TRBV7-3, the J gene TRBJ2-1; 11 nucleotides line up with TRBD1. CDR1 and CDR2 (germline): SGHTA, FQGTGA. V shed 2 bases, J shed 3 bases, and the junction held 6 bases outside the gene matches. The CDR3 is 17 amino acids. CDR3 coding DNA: TGTGCCAGCAGCTTAGATTCCGGGACAGGGGGCTACAATGAGCAGTTCTTC. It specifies CASSLDSGTGGYNEQFF.

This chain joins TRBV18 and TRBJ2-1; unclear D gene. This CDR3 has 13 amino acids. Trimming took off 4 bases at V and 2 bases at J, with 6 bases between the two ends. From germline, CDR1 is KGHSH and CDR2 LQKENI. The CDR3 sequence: CASSQATYNEQFF. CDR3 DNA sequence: TGTGCCAGCTCACAGGCTACCTACAATGAGCAGTTCTTC.

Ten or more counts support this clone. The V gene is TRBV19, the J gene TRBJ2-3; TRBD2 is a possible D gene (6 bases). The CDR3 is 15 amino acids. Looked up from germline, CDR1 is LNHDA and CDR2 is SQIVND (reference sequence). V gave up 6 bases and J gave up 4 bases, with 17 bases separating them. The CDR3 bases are TGTGCCAGTAGGGGTATGGGGGGACGCGCAGATACGCAGTATTTT. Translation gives CASRGMGGRADTQYF.

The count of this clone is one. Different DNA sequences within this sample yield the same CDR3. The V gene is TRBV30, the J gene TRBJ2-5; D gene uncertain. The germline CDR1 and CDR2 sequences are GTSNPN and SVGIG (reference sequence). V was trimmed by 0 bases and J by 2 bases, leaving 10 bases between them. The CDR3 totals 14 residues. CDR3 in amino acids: CAWSVRASQETQYF. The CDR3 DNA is TGTGCCTGGAGTGTACGTGCCAGTCAAGAGACCCAGTACTTC.

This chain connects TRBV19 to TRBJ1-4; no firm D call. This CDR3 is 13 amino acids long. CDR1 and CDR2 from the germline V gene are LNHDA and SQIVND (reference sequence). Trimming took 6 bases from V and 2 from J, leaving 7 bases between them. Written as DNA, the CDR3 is TGTGCCAGTAGACTGGGTACTAATGAAAAACTGTTTTTT. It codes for CASRLGTNEKLFF.

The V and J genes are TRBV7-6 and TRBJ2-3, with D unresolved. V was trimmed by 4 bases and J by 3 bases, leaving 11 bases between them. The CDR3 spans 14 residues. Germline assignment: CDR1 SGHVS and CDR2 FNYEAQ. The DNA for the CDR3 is TGTGCCAGCAGCTCCCTTCTTTCGACAGATACGCAGTATTTT. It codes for CASSSLLSTDTQYF.

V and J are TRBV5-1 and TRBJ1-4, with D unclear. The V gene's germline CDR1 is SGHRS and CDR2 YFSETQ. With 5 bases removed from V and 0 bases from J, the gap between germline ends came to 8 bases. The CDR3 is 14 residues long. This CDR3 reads CASRMGSTNEKLFF. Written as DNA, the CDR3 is TGCGCCAGCAGGATGGGTTCAACTAATGAAAAACTGTTTTTT. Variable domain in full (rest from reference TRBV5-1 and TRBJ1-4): KAGVTQTPRYLIKTRGQQVTLSCSPISGHRSVSWYQQTPGQGLQFLFEYFSETQRNKGNFPGRFSGRQFSNSRSEMNVSTLELGDSALYLCASRMGSTNEKLFFGSGTQLSVL.

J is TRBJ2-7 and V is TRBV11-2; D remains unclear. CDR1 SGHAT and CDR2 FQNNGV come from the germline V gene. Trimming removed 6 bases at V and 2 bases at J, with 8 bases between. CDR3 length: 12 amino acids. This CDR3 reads CASRLDTYEQYF. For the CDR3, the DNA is TGTGCCAGCAGGCTAGACACCTACGAGCAGTACTTC. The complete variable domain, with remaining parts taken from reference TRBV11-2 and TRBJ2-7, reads EAGVAQSPRYKIIEKRQSVAFWCNPISGHATLYWYQQILGQGPKLLIQFQNNGVVDDSQLPKDRFSAERLKGVDSTLKIQPAKLEDSAVYLCASRLDTYEQYFGPGTRLTVT.

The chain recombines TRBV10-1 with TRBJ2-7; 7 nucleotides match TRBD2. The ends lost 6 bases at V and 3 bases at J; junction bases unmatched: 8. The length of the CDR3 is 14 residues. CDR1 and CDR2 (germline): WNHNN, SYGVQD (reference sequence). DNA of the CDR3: TGCGCCAGCAGCCTCCGGGCTAGCGGCTACGAGCAGTACTTC. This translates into CASSLRASGYEQYF.

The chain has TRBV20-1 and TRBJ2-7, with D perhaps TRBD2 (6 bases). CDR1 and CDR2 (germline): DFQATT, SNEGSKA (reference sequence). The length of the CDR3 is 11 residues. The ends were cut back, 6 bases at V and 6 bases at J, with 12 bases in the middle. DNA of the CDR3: TGCAGTGCGCAGGAGGGGCGCGAGCAGTACTTC. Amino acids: CSAQEGREQYF.

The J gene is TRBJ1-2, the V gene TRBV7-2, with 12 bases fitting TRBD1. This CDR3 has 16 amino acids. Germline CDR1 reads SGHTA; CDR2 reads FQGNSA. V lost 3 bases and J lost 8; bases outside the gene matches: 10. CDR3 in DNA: TGTGCCAGCAGCTTGCGAACCGGGACAGGGGGCGTCGGCTACACCTTC. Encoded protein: CASSLRTGTGGVGYTF. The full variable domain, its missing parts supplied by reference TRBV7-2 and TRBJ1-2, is GAGVSQSPSNKVTEKGKDVELRCDPISGHTALYWYRQSLGQGLEFLIYFQGNSAPDKSGLPSDRFSAERTGGSVSTLTIQRTQQEDSAVYLCASSLRTGTGGVGYTFGSGTRLTVV.